This entry describes one T cell receptor (beta chain). This sample was taken from a study of blood T cell repertoires in COVID-19. Study details: COVID-19 samples collected from the United States, Italy and Spain covered acute and convalescent phases. Sources were T cells, B-cell-depleted T cells, or PBMCs; the material itself was cDNA or gDNA.

Per the authors' pipeline: By means of reference gene primer amplification, nucleated cell counts were estimated. Assay used: immunoSEQ multiplex PCR; TCRdb lists only in-frame clones, some missing. V and J calls and clone size follow that table, whereas D and trimming were derived from the DNA. Of fewer than 85,000 clones detected, around three quarters appear once; the ten largest clones hold approximately 27%. With 3 bases removed from V and 5 bases from J, the gap between germline ends came to 11 bases. CDR1 and CDR2 from the germline V gene are LGHDT and YNNKEL (reference sequence). The CDR3 length is 15 residues.

This chain connects TRBV3-1 (or the pseudogene TRBV3-2) to TRBJ1-6; D is unclear. Sequencing used peripheral blood. The receptor was derived from an elderly woman with active or convalescent COVID-19. CDR3 loop: CASSQALPDNSPLHF. In DNA, the CDR3 is TGTGCCAGCAGCCAGGCTTTACCAGATAATTCACCCCTCCACTTT.